This TCR beta chain came from a study of blood T cell repertoires in COVID-19. This CDR3 spans 14 amino acids. Germline CDR1 LGHDT, CDR2 YNNKEL (reference sequence). V was shortened by 8 bases and J by 5 bases, with 15 bases between the two germline ends. The data were produced by immunoSEQ multiplex PCR, yet TCRdb's version contains in-frame clones alone and is incomplete. Seen here are a few hundred thousand clones, over 75% observed once, and the top ten hold 4% to 4.5%. Sequences were obtained from PBMCs or T cells enriched from blood (not recorded which). The source of this sequence is a woman aged 25-40 years who had recovered from COVID-19. The V gene is TRBV3-1 (or the pseudogene TRBV3-2), the J gene TRBJ2-2; possible D gene TRBD1, 7 bases. The CDR3 region has the DNA TGTGCCAGCCGGAGGGGGCGAGTGACCGGGGAGCTGTTTTTT. Amino acid sequence: CASRRGRVTGELFF.